A single sample is the source of the 15 T cell receptor beta chains below, sequenced in a study of neurological immune-mediated disorders. MiXCR was run by TCRdb on the 5' RACE reads, yielding one entry per CDR3 protein. The sample contains some 65,000 distinct CDR3 sequences, less than 5.5% of which appear only once. Material for sequencing was PBMCs. All receptors derive from a woman aged 25-40 years with multiple sclerosis.

There are many counts of this clonotype. CDR3 protein: CASSPHRGQWPETQYF. In nucleotides, the CDR3 is TGTGCCAGCAGCCCTCATAGGGGACAGTGGCCAGAGACCCAGTACTTC. J is TRBJ2-5 and V is TRBV5-8, with 7 positions matching TRBD1. The CDR3 totals 16 residues. Germline V gives CDR1 SGHTS, CDR2 YDEGEE. With 4 bases clipped from V and 4 bases from J, the junction kept 13 bases outside the gene matches.

This clonotype was recorded at least ten times. The chain is built from TRBV14 and TRBJ2-5; tentative D call: TRBD2 (6 bases). The CDR3 loop spans 13 amino acids. Germline lookup yields CDR1 SGHDN and CDR2 FVKESK. V shed 3 bases and J shed 5 bases, with 10 bases lying between them. CDR3 region: CASSHAGGETQYF. CDR3 nucleotide sequence: TGTGCCAGCAGCCACGCAGGAGGGGAGACCCAGTACTTC.

The gene calls are TRBV4-1 and TRBJ2-2, with 8 bases aligning to TRBD2. Germline lookup yields CDR1 MGHRA and CDR2 YSYEKL. The CDR3 runs 15 residues. V gave up 0 bases and J gave up 6 bases; unmatched junction bases: 3. The CDR3 nucleotides read TGCGCCAGCAGCCAAGAGCGGGGGGCGGCCGGGGAGCTGTTTTTT. Its translation is CASSQERGAAGELFF.

The sample holds many counts of this clonotype. The chain couples TRBV4-1 to TRBJ1-2; a weak D match, TRBD1 (5 bases). Germline V lookup: CDR1 MGHRA, CDR2 YSYEKL. V lost 4 bases, J lost 4 bases, and 19 bases lay in between. The CDR3 runs to 16 residues. The CDR3 bases are TGCGCCAGCAGCCGTGCGGGGGGTCCGCACCTCTATGGCTACACCTTC. It codes for CASSRAGGPHLYGYTF.

This clonotype was recorded many times. V and J are TRBV5-1 and TRBJ2-7, with D perhaps matching TRBD1 (5 bases). The V and J ends lost 4 bases and 1 base respectively, with 15 bases between them. The germline gives CDR1 SGHRS, CDR2 YFSETQ. The CDR3 consists of 15 residues. CDR3 coding DNA: TGCGCCAGCAGCCTGGGGCTGACGAATTCCTACGAGCAGTACTTC. This codes for CASSLGLTNSYEQYF.

The chain carries TRBV18 and TRBJ1-1; D gene unclear. Deletions cut 2 bases from V and 10 bases from J, with 14 bases between. Germline values: CDR1 KGHSH, CDR2 LQKENI. The CDR3 is 13 residues long. CDR3 protein: CASSPEKVRGAFF. The CDR3 nucleotides read TGTGCCAGCTCACCAGAGAAGGTCAGAGGAGCTTTCTTT.

The gene calls are TRBV6-6 and TRBJ2-3, with D perhaps given as TRBD1 or TRBD2 (5 bases each). The CDR3 has 13 residues. From germline, CDR1 is MNHNY and CDR2 SVGAGI (reference sequence). V was shortened by 6 bases and J by 5 bases, with 12 bases between the two germline ends. CDR3 region: CASRTGTRDTQYF. Here the CDR3 DNA reads TGTGCCAGCAGAACCGGGACGCGAGATACGCAGTATTTT.

There are many counts of this clonotype. This sequence joins TRBV6-2 or TRBV6-3 and TRBJ2-7, with D possibly matching TRBD2 (5 bases). V was pared by 7 bases and J by 3 bases, with 19 bases between. The V gene's germline CDR1 is MNHEY and CDR2 SVGEGT. CDR3 length: 15 amino acids. The CDR3 bases are TGTGCCAGCAATTCCCGGGATGGACGGTACTACGAGCAGTACTTC. This sequence encodes CASNSRDGRYYEQYF.

This clonotype was counted a few times. The rearrangement joins TRBV7-6 to TRBJ2-7; no clear D. This CDR3 comprises 15 residues. Deletions cut 5 bases from V and 5 bases from J, with 19 bases between. Germline V lookup: CDR1 SGHVS, CDR2 FNYEAQ. The CDR3 DNA follows: TGTGCCAGCAGCCCAGGACGGGTTGAGCAGAACGAGCAGTACTTC. Protein: CASSPGRVEQNEQYF.

The table lists this clonotype with many counts. The chain carries TRBV5-5 and TRBJ2-7; unclear D gene. V gave up 3 bases and J gave up 6 bases, with 10 bases separating them. The CDR3 length is 12 residues. Germline loops: CDR1 SGHKS, CDR2 YYEKEE (reference sequence). The CDR3 DNA reads as TGTGCCAGCAGCTCGGGCCGTACCGAGCAGTACTTC. Residues: CASSSGRTEQYF.

This clonotype was counted only a few times. CDR3 region: CASSERDRLGVETQYF. The CDR3 DNA reads TGTGCCAGCAGTGAGCGTGACAGGTTGGGGGTTGAGACCCAGTACTTC. The chain uses TRBV6-1 and TRBJ2-5, with D maybe TRBD1 (6 bases). V was pared by 3 bases and J by 5 bases, with 19 bases between. The germline V gene encodes CDR1 MNHNS and CDR2 SASEGT. This CDR3 spans 16 amino acids.

The CDR3 protein is CASSQTLGDRNCSYTF. The DNA of the CDR3 is TGTGCCAGCAGCCAAACCCTGGGGGACCGCAACTGTAGCTACACCTTC. The chain couples TRBV4-2 to TRBJ1-2; a weak D match, TRBD1 (5 bases). The V gene's germline CDR1 is LGHNA and CDR2 YNFKEQ. Trimming left V 2 bases short and J 9 bases short, with 22 bases between. CDR3 length: 16 amino acids.

This clonotype appeared many times. J is TRBJ1-1 and V is TRBV10-3, with a possible D match to TRBD1 (5 bases). CDR1 is ENHRY, CDR2 SYGVKD, per germline. With 3 bases removed from V and 8 bases from J, the gap between germline ends came to 19 bases. This CDR3 spans 15 amino acids. The CDR3: CAISDLDSPMSEAFF. The CDR3, as DNA: TGTGCCATCAGTGATCTTGACAGCCCAATGTCAGAAGCTTTCTTT.

This clonotype was detected ten times or more. This chain joins TRBV28 and TRBJ1-1; possible D gene TRBD1, 6 bases. The CDR3 is 14 amino acids. Germline V gene sequence: CDR1 MDHEN, CDR2 SYDVKM. V was shortened by 3 bases and J by 5 bases, with 13 bases between the two germline ends. The CDR3 spells CASSLTGQRTEAFF. In DNA form, the CDR3 reads TGTGCCAGCAGTTTGACAGGACAGAGGACTGAAGCTTTCTTT.

The rearrangement joins TRBV5-1 to TRBJ1-1; TRBD1 aligns across 11 bases. J was trimmed by 1 base and V by 2 bases; bases with no gene match: 4. Germline V gene data show CDR1 as SGHRS and CDR2 as YFSETQ. The CDR3 has 16 residues. CDR3 DNA sequence: TGCGCCAGCAGCTTTCAGGGGACAGGGGGGAACACTGAAGCTTTCTTT. Its protein product is CASSFQGTGGNTEAFF.